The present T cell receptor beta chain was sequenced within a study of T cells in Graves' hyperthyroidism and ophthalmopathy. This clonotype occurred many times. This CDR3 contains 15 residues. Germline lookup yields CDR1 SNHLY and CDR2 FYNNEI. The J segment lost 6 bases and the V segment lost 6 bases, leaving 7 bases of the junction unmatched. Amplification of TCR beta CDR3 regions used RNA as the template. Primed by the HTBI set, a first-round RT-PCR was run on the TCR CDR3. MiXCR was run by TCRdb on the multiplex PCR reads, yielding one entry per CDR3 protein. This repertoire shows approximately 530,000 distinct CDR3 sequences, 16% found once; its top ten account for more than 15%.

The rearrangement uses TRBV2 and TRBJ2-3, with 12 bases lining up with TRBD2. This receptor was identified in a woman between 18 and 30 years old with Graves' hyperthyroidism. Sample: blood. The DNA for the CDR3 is TGTGCCAGCAGCTCCGGTGGGACTAGCGGGGATACGCAGTATTTT. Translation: CASSSGGTSGDTQYF.